This TCR beta chain was sequenced during a study of T cell responses to AZD1222 COVID-19 vaccine. Overall study findings and caveats: Across the whole spike, CD4 TCRs peaked at regions 160-218 and 743-854. Once two AZD1222 doses were given, Spike-specific TCR breadth and depth went up. In a largely white British group with more females than males, clonal diversity was possibly underestimated.

The CDR3 is made up of 17 amino acids. Germline V gene lookup returns CDR1 MDHEN and CDR2 SYDVKM. Trimming cost V 4 bases and J 4 bases; bases outside gene matches: 15. Only in-frame clones appear in the TCRdb table, and some are missing; sequencing was by immunoSEQ multiplex PCR. The table includes about 140,000 clones, more than 85% detected once. As for this clone: What it binds is not known.

This TCR came from an adult who had recovered from COVID-19. This chain connects TRBV28 to TRBJ2-7, with TRBD2 matching 8 bases. The source material was peripheral blood, sampled after recovery from COVID-19. The CDR3 sequence: CASSSAGVGDVSYEQYF. CDR3 nucleotide sequence: TGTGCCAGCAGTTCAGCGGGAGTGGGGGATGTGTCTTACGAGCAGTACTTC.